This TCR beta chain was identified in a study of blood T cell repertoires in COVID-19. Study-level information: Collection of acute and convalescent COVID-19 samples took place in the United States, Italy and Spain. T cells, B-cell-depleted T cells, or PBMCs supplied cDNA or gDNA.

Germline CDR1 is SGHRS and CDR2 is YFSETQ. There are 17 residues in the CDR3. Trimming pared 4 bases from V and 0 bases from J, leaving 19 bases between. The table came from immunoSEQ multiplex PCR; TCRdb's copy has only in-frame clones and leaves some out. Of about 150,000 clones listed, over 65% were seen once; the top ten hold over 2%. This chain joins TRBV5-1 and TRBJ1-1; possible D gene TRBD1, 6 bases. The clonotype originates from a man between 65 and 85 years old with acute or convalescent COVID-19. Material: peripheral blood. The CDR3 DNA reads as TGCGCCAGCAGCCTTCGGACAGCGAACGACATGAACACTGAAGCTTTCTTT. Translating it yields CASSLRTANDMNTEAFF.